The 6 T cell receptor beta chains below all came from one sample that was sequenced in a study of identical twins. TCRdb reanalysed the 5' RACE reads using MiXCR and keeps one entry per CDR3 protein. Among approximately 220,000 distinct CDR3 sequences listed, 6% to 8% were seen once. The data were also submitted as part of a second study, on yellow fever vaccine responses in identical twins.

The specimen sequenced was CD8+ T cells sorted from blood. Receptors originate from a woman younger than 35 in good health.

This clonotype was counted at least ten times. The chain employs TRBV6-1 and TRBJ1-2; D uncertain. Germline values: CDR1 MNHNS, CDR2 SASEGT. The CDR3 spans 14 residues. Between the trimmed V and J ends, which lost 6 bases and 6 bases, there was a span of 17 bases. This chain's CDR3 is CASSPVGGYDGYTF. Here the CDR3 DNA reads TGTGCCAGCAGCCCCGTGGGAGGGTACGATGGCTACACCTTC.

This clonotype has a count of ten or more. The chain employs TRBV5-1 and TRBJ2-1; 15 bases align to TRBD2. The trim removed 3 bases at V and 9 bases at J, leaving 7 bases unmatched. The CDR3 has 16 residues. Germline lookup yields CDR1 SGHRS and CDR2 YFSETQ. CDR3 loop: CASSSWTSGRVAEQFF. The CDR3 nucleotides are TGCGCCAGCAGCTCCTGGACTAGCGGGAGGGTCGCTGAGCAGTTCTTC. The full variable domain, its missing parts supplied by reference TRBV5-1 and TRBJ2-1, is KAGVTQTPRYLIKTRGQQVTLSCSPISGHRSVSWYQQTPGQGLQFLFEYFSETQRNKGNFPGRFSGRQFSNSRSEMNVSTLELGDSALYLCASSSWTSGRVAEQFFGPGTRLTVL.

This clonotype showed up many times. V usage is TRBV12-3 or TRBV12-4 and J usage is TRBJ1-1; maybe TRBD1 (5 bases). The CDR3 runs to 11 residues. V lost 7 bases, J lost 3 bases, and 6 bases lay in between. The CDR3 is CASIGDTEAFF. The CDR3 DNA sequence: TGTGCCAGCATAGGGGACACTGAAGCTTTCTTT.

The sample holds many counts of this clonotype. This rearrangement joins TRBV29-1 to TRBJ2-1; no clear D gene. From germline, CDR1 is SQVTM and CDR2 ANQGSEA. The V and J ends lost 7 bases and 8 bases respectively, with 12 bases between them. There are 11 residues in the CDR3. CDR3 DNA sequence: TGCAGCGCCCGGTGGATCGATGAGCAGTTCTTC. Translation gives CSARWIDEQFF.

The V and J genes are TRBV20-1 and TRBJ2-7; 8 bases align to TRBD1. V lost 0 bases to trimming and J lost 0 bases; unmatched junction nucleotides: 4. Germline V CDR1 and CDR2: DFQATT, SNEGSKA (reference sequence). The CDR3 spans 15 residues. CDR3 residues: CSARDMDRVSYEQYF. CDR3 bases: TGCAGTGCTAGAGATATGGACAGGGTCTCCTACGAGCAGTACTTC.

This clonotype was counted between two and nine times. The chain links TRBV27 to TRBJ2-7, with 9 bases aligning to TRBD1. The trim removed 5 bases at V and 6 bases at J, leaving 11 bases unmatched. The CDR3 loop spans 15 amino acids. CDR1 MNHEY and CDR2 SMNVEV come from the germline V gene (reference sequence). CDR3 sequence (DNA): TGTGCCAGCAGTCCGACGACAGGGGGAAAAGGCGAGCAGTACTTC. Translating it yields CASSPTTGGKGEQYF.